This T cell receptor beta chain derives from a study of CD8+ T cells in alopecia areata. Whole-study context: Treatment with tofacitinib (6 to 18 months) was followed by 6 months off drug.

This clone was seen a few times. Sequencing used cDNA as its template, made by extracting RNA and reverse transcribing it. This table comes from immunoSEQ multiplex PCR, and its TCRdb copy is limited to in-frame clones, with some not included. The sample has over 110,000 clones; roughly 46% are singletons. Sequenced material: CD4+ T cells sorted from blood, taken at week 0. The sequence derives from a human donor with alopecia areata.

The CDR3 DNA follows: TGTGCCAGTGACAGGGTGAGCAATCAGCCCCAGCATTTT. Amino acids: CASDRVSNQPQHF. This chain connects TRBV6-5 to TRBJ1-5, with TRBD1 matching over 7 bases. In germline, CDR1 is MNHEY, CDR2 SVGAGI. This CDR3 is 13 amino acids long. J lost 1 base, V lost 9 bases, and 3 bases had no gene match.